Each of the 24 T cell receptor beta chains below was sequenced from the same sample in a study of monozygotic twins with inflammatory bowel disease. TCRdb reprocessed the 5' RACE reads and reports one entry per CDR3 protein, with no DNA. The table gives approximately 420,000 distinct CDR3 sequences; the top ten clones make up 2% to 2.5% of it. Specimen: blood. These receptors all come from a human donor with ulcerative colitis or Crohn's disease, or a healthy co-twin of an affected twin (not recorded which).

This rearrangement joins TRBV5-1 to TRBJ1-2; lacking DNA, the TRBD1 call made by TCRdb goes unchecked. This CDR3 has 15 amino acids. Germline CDR1 and CDR2: SGHRS and YFSETQ. Here the CDR3 reads CASSSYRDANYGYTF. The full variable domain, in which reference TRBV5-1 and TRBJ1-2 provide the parts outside the CDR3, is KAGVTQTPRYLIKTRGQQVTLSCSPISGHRSVSWYQQTPGQGLQFLFEYFSETQRNKGNFPGRFSGRQFSNSRSEMNVSTLELGDSALYLCASSSYRDANYGYTFGSGTRLTVV.

The chain joins TRBV4-1 to TRBJ2-3. Germline V gene lookup returns CDR1 MGHRA and CDR2 YSYEKL. The CDR3 has 14 residues. The chain's CDR3 is CASSQDGDTDTQYF.

The rearrangement links TRBV6-1 to TRBJ2-2; the TCRdb D gene call, TRBD2, has no DNA to confirm it. The CDR3 sequence is 17 residues long. From germline, CDR1 is MNHNS and CDR2 SASEGT. CDR3 region: CVSTSGGGTSNTGELFF.

The gene calls are TRBV5-4 and TRBJ2-7. The CDR3 has 15 amino acids. Germline CDR1 SGHNT, CDR2 YYREEE (reference sequence). CDR3: CASSLDRSSSYEQYF.

The rearrangement links TRBV5-5 to TRBJ1-2. The CDR3 is 12 amino acids. Germline V gene data show CDR1 as SGHKS and CDR2 as YYEKEE (reference sequence). The CDR3 sequence: CASSLELGGYTF.

The V gene is TRBV10-3, the J gene TRBJ2-1; absent DNA, TCRdb's TRBD2 call cannot be checked. CDR3 length: 17 amino acids. Germline CDR1 and CDR2: ENHRY and SYGVKD. CDR3 sequence: CAVNPGLAGVSYNEQFF.

The chain couples TRBV24-1 to TRBJ1-2. Germline CDR1 is KGHDR and CDR2 is SFDVKD. The CDR3 is 13 amino acids. The CDR3 region is CATSVGVNYGYTF.

The chain uses TRBV5-1 and TRBJ2-3. The V gene's germline CDR1 is SGHRS and CDR2 YFSETQ. The CDR3 runs 11 residues. This CDR3 is CASSLEDAQYF.

The V call is TRBV6-2 or TRBV6-3, the J call TRBJ1-5; TCRdb calls TRBD1, which cannot be checked without DNA. There are 17 residues in the CDR3. CDR1 and CDR2 from the germline V gene are MNHEY and SVGEGT. This CDR3 reads CASSYPERPGQGQPQHF.

The rearrangement uses TRBV2 and TRBJ1-1; TCRdb proposes TRBD1, but this gene call is untestable without DNA. CDR1 is SNHLY and CDR2 is FYNNEI in the germline V gene. The CDR3 sequence is 14 residues long. The CDR3 spells CASRLDRGDTEAFF. Together with reference TRBV2 and TRBJ1-1, the CDR3 gives the full variable domain: EPEVTQTPSHQVTQMGQEVILRCVPISNHLYFYWYRQILGQKVEFLVSFYNNEISEKSEIFDDQFSVERPDGSNFTLKIRSTKLEDSAMYFCASRLDRGDTEAFFGQGTRLTVV.

V gene TRBV20-1 combines with J gene TRBJ1-1. The length of the CDR3 is 15 residues. Germline CDR1 is DFQATT and CDR2 is SNEGSKA (reference sequence). The CDR3: CSASRALTGNTEAFF.

The V gene is TRBV7-2, the J gene TRBJ2-7; the TRBD2 assignment by TCRdb is unverifiable without DNA. CDR1 and CDR2 (germline): SGHTA, FQGNSA. The CDR3 loop spans 15 amino acids. CDR3 region: CASSLLPSRDYEQYF.

The chain joins TRBV14 to TRBJ1-1. CDR1 is SGHDN and CDR2 is FVKESK in the germline V gene. The length of the CDR3 is 13 residues. The CDR3 is CASSPLEEIEAFF.

V is TRBV4-3 and J is TRBJ2-7; TCRdb selects TRBD1, and the lack of DNA leaves this call unchecked. CDR3 length: 16 residues. Germline loops: CDR1 LGHNA, CDR2 YSLEER. The CDR3 here is CASSQDAGGRTYEQYF.

The rearrangement joins TRBV5-1 to TRBJ2-5; the D call of TRBD1 rests on TCRdb alone, since no DNA is present to check it. Germline loops: CDR1 SGHRS, CDR2 YFSETQ. The CDR3 spans 13 residues. CDR3 residues: CASSSGTRETQYF.

The gene calls are TRBV12-3 or TRBV12-4 and TRBJ1-2; the D gene TCRdb calls, TRBD1, cannot be checked with no DNA. This CDR3 contains 16 residues. CDR3: CASSRTGGGNNYGYTF.

The chain recombines TRBV29-1 with TRBJ2-7; TCRdb's D call of TRBD1 is untestable without DNA. Germline CDR1 reads SQVTM; CDR2 reads ANQGSEA. The CDR3 runs to 14 residues. CDR3 in amino acids: CSVQGQGWGYEQYF.

The V call is TRBV28, the J call TRBJ1-1. The CDR3 spans 15 residues. Germline V gene lookup returns CDR1 MDHEN and CDR2 SYDVKM. CDR3 amino acids: CASSFFPTGNSEAFF.

The V call is TRBV5-1, the J call TRBJ2-7; TCRdb indicates TRBD1, and absent DNA this call remains unverified. CDR1 is SGHRS, CDR2 YFSETQ, per germline. This CDR3 has 14 amino acids. This CDR3 is CASSFEGQVNEQYF. The full variable domain, its missing parts supplied by reference TRBV5-1 and TRBJ2-7, is KAGVTQTPRYLIKTRGQQVTLSCSPISGHRSVSWYQQTPGQGLQFLFEYFSETQRNKGNFPGRFSGRQFSNSRSEMNVSTLELGDSALYLCASSFEGQVNEQYFGPGTRLTVT.

V and J are TRBV7-9 and TRBJ2-3; the TRBD2 assignment by TCRdb is unverifiable without DNA. Germline V CDR1 and CDR2: SEHNR, FQNEAQ (reference sequence). The length of the CDR3 is 17 residues. CDR3 residues: CASSLTSAGEDTDTQYF.

The CDR3: CASSQDPRGNQPQHF. The chain joins TRBV4-3 to TRBJ1-5; the TCRdb D gene call, TRBD1, has no DNA to confirm it. The CDR3 is 15 residues long. Germline assignment: CDR1 LGHNA and CDR2 YSLEER.

The chain is built from TRBV7-2 and TRBJ2-7; TCRdb indicates TRBD1, and absent DNA this call remains unverified. CDR3 length: 14 residues. Germline V gene sequence: CDR1 SGHTA, CDR2 FQGNSA. The CDR3: CASSIQGPPYEQYF. The full variable domain, with the rest looked up from reference TRBV7-2 and TRBJ2-7, is GAGVSQSPSNKVTEKGKDVELRCDPISGHTALYWYRQSLGQGLEFLIYFQGNSAPDKSGLPSDRFSAERTGGSVSTLTIQRTQQEDSAVYLCASSIQGPPYEQYFGPGTRLTVT.

This chain connects TRBV5-1 to TRBJ2-1; with no DNA, the TCRdb D assignment of TRBD2 cannot be verified. The germline V gene has CDR1 SGHRS and CDR2 YFSETQ. The CDR3 totals 17 residues. This CDR3 reads CASSLDAGTNFYNEQFF.

This chain connects TRBV20-1 to TRBJ2-7. Germline CDR1 and CDR2: DFQATT and SNEGSKA (reference sequence). This CDR3 has 15 residues. CDR3 region: CSARDRRLDSYEQYF.